Following are 2 T cell receptor beta chains from one sample sequenced in a study of breast tumors, draining lymph nodes, adjacent tissues. TCRdb analysed the multiplex PCR reads with MiXCR anew, one entry per CDR3 protein. This table has about 270,000 distinct CDR3 sequences, 30% to 35% appearing once. Breast cancer patients provided tissue from their axillary draining lymph nodes. The specimen was axillary lymph node tissue. Every receptor here comes from a female donor with breast cancer. Some clones in this sample may be carry-over from other donors' samples.

This clonotype has at least ten counts. The chain carries TRBV5-4 and TRBJ2-1, with 13 bases matching TRBD2. The junction had 7 bases not matched to a gene; V was cut back by 3 bases and J by 1 base. Germline V gene sequence: CDR1 SGHNT, CDR2 YYREEE (reference sequence). The CDR3 is 18 amino acids. The chain's CDR3 is CASSWGTSGKGSYNEQFF. The CDR3 nucleotides read TGTGCCAGCAGCTGGGGGACTAGCGGGAAGGGGTCCTACAATGAGCAGTTCTTC.

This clonotype was seen a handful of times. The V gene is TRBV3-1, the J gene TRBJ2-5; D might be TRBD1 (6 bases). Germline CDR1 reads LGHDT; CDR2 reads YNNKEL (reference sequence). This CDR3 is 14 amino acids long. With 4 bases removed from V and 2 bases from J, the gap between germline ends came to 11 bases. The chain's CDR3 is CASSRRDTQETQYF. The CDR3 DNA is TGTGCCAGCAGCCGCCGGGACACACAAGAGACCCAGTACTTC.